One T cell receptor beta chain is described in this entry. Its antigen is not identified. The study recruited healthy Caucasian donors from Russia who were aged about 6 to 95. These data come from a study of blood T cells in healthy people across ages. Study background: Through template switching, about one barcoded beta molecule was captured per two T cells, as measured in model experiments. The study's findings and limits: While age rose, TCR beta diversity per million T cells dropped in a roughly linear way.

Between the trimmed V and J ends, which lost 5 bases and 2 bases, there was a span of 14 bases. The CDR3 consists of 14 residues. The germline CDR1 and CDR2 sequences are SGHNT and YYREEE (reference sequence). A second PCR of about 7 to 12 cycles used a sample-barcoded 5' primer and a J-beta primer mix. The authors tagged each cDNA molecule using a template-switch adaptor with 12 random nucleotides. MiXCR, run by TCRdb on the 5' RACE reads, gives a single entry per CDR3 protein. The sample lists 1.4 million or so distinct CDR3 sequences, approximately 43% occurring once. The receptor was derived from a woman aged 18-35 years in good health. Sequencing was performed on blood. This chain uses TRBV5-4 with TRBJ2-7, with D possibly TRBD1 on 7 matching bases. In nucleotides, the CDR3 is TGTGCCAGCAGTGACAGGGACTTTCCCTACGAGCAGTACTTC. The encoded protein is CASSDRDFPYEQYF.